This TCR beta chain comes out of a study of shared clonotypes between healthy human individuals. Study information: The cohort had a couple of women and three men, ages 18 to 49.

Naive CD8 cells lacked CD45RO, underwent positive selection for CCR7 and left out terminally differentiated effector memory CD45RA+ cells. Trimming cost V 5 bases and J 5 bases, with 21 bases left between them. Germline loops: CDR1 MNHEY, CDR2 SMNVEV (reference sequence). This CDR3 has 16 residues. This table comes from immunoSEQ multiplex PCR, and its TCRdb copy is limited to in-frame clones, with some not included. The sample yields about 2 million clones, over 85% seen once. The sample comprised naive CD8+ T cells sorted from blood. The chain recombines TRBV27 with TRBJ1-2, with D tentatively TRBD1 (6 bases). This receptor was identified in a man aged 18 to 35 in good health. CDR3 sequence: CASSPSAGERHYGYTF. For the CDR3, the DNA is TGTGCCAGCAGTCCATCCGCAGGGGAAAGGCATTATGGCTACACCTTC.